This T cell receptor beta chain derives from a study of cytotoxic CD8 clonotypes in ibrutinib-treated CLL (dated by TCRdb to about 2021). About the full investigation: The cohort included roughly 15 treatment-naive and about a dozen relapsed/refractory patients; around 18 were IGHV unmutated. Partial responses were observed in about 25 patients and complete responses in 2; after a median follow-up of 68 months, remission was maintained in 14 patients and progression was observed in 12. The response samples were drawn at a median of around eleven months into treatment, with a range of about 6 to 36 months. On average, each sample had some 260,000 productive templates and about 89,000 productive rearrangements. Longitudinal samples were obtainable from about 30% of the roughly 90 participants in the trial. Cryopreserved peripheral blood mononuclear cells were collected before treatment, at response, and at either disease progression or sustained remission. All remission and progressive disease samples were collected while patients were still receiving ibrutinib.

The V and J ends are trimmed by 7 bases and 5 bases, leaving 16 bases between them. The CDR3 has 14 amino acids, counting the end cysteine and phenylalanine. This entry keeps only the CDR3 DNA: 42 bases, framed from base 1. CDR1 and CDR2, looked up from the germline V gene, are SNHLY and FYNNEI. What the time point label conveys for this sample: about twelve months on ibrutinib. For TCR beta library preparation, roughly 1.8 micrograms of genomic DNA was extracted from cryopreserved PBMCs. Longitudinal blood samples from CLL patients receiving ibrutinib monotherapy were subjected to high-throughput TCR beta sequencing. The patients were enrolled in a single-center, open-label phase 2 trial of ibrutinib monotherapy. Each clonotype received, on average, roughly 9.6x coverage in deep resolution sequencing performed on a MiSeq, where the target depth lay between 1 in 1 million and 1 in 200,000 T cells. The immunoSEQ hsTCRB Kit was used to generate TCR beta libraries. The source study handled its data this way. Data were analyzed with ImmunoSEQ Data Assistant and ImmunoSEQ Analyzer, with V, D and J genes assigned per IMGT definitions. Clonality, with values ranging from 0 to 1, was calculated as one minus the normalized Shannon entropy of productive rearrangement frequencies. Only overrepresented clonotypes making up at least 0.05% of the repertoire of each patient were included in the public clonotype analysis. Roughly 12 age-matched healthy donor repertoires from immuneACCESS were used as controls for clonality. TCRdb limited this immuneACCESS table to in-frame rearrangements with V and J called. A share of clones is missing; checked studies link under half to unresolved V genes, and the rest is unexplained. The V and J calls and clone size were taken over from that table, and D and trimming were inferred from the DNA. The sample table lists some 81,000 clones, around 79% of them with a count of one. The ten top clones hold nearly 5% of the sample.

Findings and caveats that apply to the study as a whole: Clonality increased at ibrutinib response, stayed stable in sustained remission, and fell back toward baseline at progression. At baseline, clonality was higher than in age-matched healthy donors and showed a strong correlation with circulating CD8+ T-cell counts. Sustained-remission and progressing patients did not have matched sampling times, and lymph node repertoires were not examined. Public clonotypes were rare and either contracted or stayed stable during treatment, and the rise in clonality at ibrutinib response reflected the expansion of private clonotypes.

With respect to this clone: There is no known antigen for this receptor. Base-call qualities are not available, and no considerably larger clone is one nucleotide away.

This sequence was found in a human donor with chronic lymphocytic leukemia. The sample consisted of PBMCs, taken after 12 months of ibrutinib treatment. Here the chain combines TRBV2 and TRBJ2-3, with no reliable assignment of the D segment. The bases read TGTGCCAGCACATCGACTGGTTTGGGAGATACGCAGTATTTT. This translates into CASTSTGLGDTQYF.